This T cell receptor (beta chain) was obtained from a study of blood T cell repertoires in COVID-19. Germline CDR1 reads SGHRS; CDR2 reads YFSETQ. Trimming pared 4 bases from V and 2 bases from J, leaving 12 bases between. This CDR3 region has 15 residues. Profiled with immunoSEQ multiplex PCR; TCRdb holds only in-frame clones, not every one. In the table there are about 60,000 clones, approximately 90% of which are singletons. Sequencing was performed on peripheral blood. The TCR comes from a human donor with acute or convalescent COVID-19. The donor label of this sample is uncertain. The rearrangement uses TRBV5-1 and TRBJ1-4; a possible D gene is TRBD1 (5 bases). The CDR3, as DNA: TGCGCCAGCAGCACAAAGGGGTCGACTAATGAAAAACTGTTTTTT. This translates into CASSTKGSTNEKLFF.